Below, 19 T cell receptor beta chains from the same sample are listed, as sequenced in a study of T cell repertoires in cytomegalovirus infection. Their target antigens are unknown. TCRdb passed the reads through MiXCR, listing each CDR3 protein once. The sample consists of about half a million distinct CDR3 sequences, roughly a third of them appearing once. The sample was cultured PBMCs, taken from culture after CMV antigen stimulation. Receptor source: a human donor in good health (CMV status not recorded). Some clones in this sample may be carry-over from other donors' samples.

This clonotype showed up just once. The chain combines TRBV7-6 with TRBJ1-5; D is possibly TRBD1 (5 bases). The germline CDR1 and CDR2 sequences are SGHVS and FNYEAQ. This CDR3 comprises 15 residues. Trimming removed 4 bases from V and 7 bases from J, with 17 bases in between. CDR3 nucleotides: TGTGCCAGCAGCTCGGGGAAGGGGAGTCAACAGCCCCAGCATTTT. Translating it yields CASSSGKGSQQPQHF.

This CDR3 reads CASSRTGYEQYV. The DNA for the CDR3 is TGTGCCAGCAGCCGGACTGGCTACGAGCAGTACGTC. The rearrangement joins TRBV7-9 to TRBJ2-7, with D possibly TRBD2 on 5 matching bases. V was cut by 5 bases and J by 3 bases, with 8 bases left in between. CDR1 is SEHNR and CDR2 is FQNEAQ in the germline V gene (reference sequence). The CDR3 loop spans 12 amino acids.

The table lists this clonotype with a few counts. The V call is TRBV12-3 or TRBV12-4, the J call TRBJ2-7; TRBD1 agrees at 7 bases. J gave up 3 bases and V 6 bases, and 17 bases lay outside the gene matches. The length of the CDR3 is 17 residues. The CDR3 sequence is CASSPSLPGTVSYEQYF. CDR3 DNA: TGTGCCAGCAGCCCAAGCCTTCCCGGGACAGTAAGCTACGAGCAGTACTTC.

The chain is built from TRBV12-3 or TRBV12-4 and TRBJ1-3; D is undetermined. The V and J ends lost 5 bases and 0 bases respectively, with 14 bases between them. CDR3 length: 16 residues. This CDR3 is CASSPLLGASGNTIYF. DNA for the CDR3: TGTGCCAGCAGTCCACTCCTAGGAGCCTCTGGAAACACCATATATTTT.

This clonotype was recorded a few times. This chain connects TRBV20-1 to TRBJ2-5; the match to TRBD2 covers 12 bases. J lost 10 bases, V lost 6 bases, and 12 bases had no gene match. Germline V gives CDR1 DFQATT, CDR2 SNEGSKA (reference sequence). The CDR3 totals 14 residues. The CDR3 reads CSALKTSGSSLQYF. The CDR3 DNA reads TGCAGTGCCCTAAAGACTAGCGGGAGCTCACTCCAGTACTTC.

This clonotype occurred a few times. This chain links TRBV7-2 with TRBJ1-4; D remains ambiguous. Germline V gene lookup returns CDR1 SGHTA and CDR2 FQGNSA. The V end was cut by 5 bases, the J end by 0 bases, with 10 bases between. This CDR3 has 15 amino acids. The DNA of the CDR3 is TGTGCCAGCAGCCCGCAATCTGCAACTAATGAAAAACTGTTTTTT. Its protein is CASSPQSATNEKLFF.

V usage is TRBV7-9 and J usage is TRBJ2-5; D is unclear. The CDR3 extends over 14 amino acids. Trimming cost V 5 bases and J 4 bases, with 14 bases left between them. The germline V gene has CDR1 SEHNR and CDR2 FQNEAQ (reference sequence). CDR3 loop: CASSLSLTGETQYF. CDR3 in DNA: TGTGCCAGCAGCCTAAGCCTGACGGGAGAGACCCAGTACTTC.

This clonotype was detected only a few times. This chain uses TRBV5-6 with TRBJ2-1, with TRBD2 identical over 7 bases. The CDR3 spans 16 residues. The trim removed 4 bases at V and 1 base at J, leaving 8 bases unmatched. The germline V gene encodes CDR1 SGHDT and CDR2 YYEEEE. Here the CDR3 reads CASSLVLAASYNEQFF. CDR3 nucleotides: TGTGCCAGCAGCCTGGTCCTAGCGGCATCCTACAATGAGCAGTTCTTC. The full variable domain, its missing parts supplied by reference TRBV5-6 and TRBJ2-1, is DAGVTQSPTHLIKTRGQQVTLRCSPKSGHDTVSWYQQALGQGPQFIFQYYEEEERQRGNFPDRFSGHQFPNYSSELNVNALLLGDSALYLCASSLVLAASYNEQFFGPGTRLTVL.

This clonotype was found a few times. This chain joins TRBV2 and TRBJ2-2, with a tentative D call TRBD2 (6 bases). Trimming cost V 6 bases and J 4 bases, with 18 bases left between them. Germline assignment: CDR1 SNHLY and CDR2 FYNNEI. The CDR3 contains 16 residues. The CDR3 protein is CASRGGRTPGTGELFF. CDR3 bases: TGTGCCAGCAGGGGGGGAAGGACCCCGGGCACCGGGGAGCTGTTTTTT.

This clonotype was observed a handful of times. The chain is built from TRBV10-3 and TRBJ2-5; a weak D match, TRBD1 (5 bases). This CDR3 is 13 amino acids long. In germline, CDR1 is ENHRY, CDR2 SYGVKD. Here the CDR3 DNA reads TGTGCAATAACGGCAGGGCCCGGCGCGACCCAGTACTTC. The encoded protein is CAITAGPGATQYF.

The rearrangement joins TRBV7-2 to TRBJ2-2; D may correspond to TRBD1 or TRBD2 (5 bases each). In germline, CDR1 is SGHTA, CDR2 FQGNSA. The CDR3 runs 15 residues. V shed 6 bases and J shed 1 base, with 12 bases lying between them. In DNA, the CDR3 is TGTGCCAGCAGGAGGGGAATTGGGAACACCGGGGAGCTGTTTTTT. Protein sequence: CASRRGIGNTGELFF.

The chain recombines TRBV10-3 with TRBJ2-1; 10 bases fit TRBD2. The CDR3 has 13 residues. J gave up 9 bases and V 7 bases, and 6 bases lay outside the gene matches. CDR1 and CDR2 from the germline V gene are ENHRY and SYGVKD. The CDR3 region is CAITSGSEGEQFF. CDR3 nucleotide sequence: TGTGCCATCACTAGCGGGAGCGAGGGTGAGCAGTTCTTC.

This chain uses TRBV6-1 with TRBJ2-5, with 7 bases matching TRBD1. The CDR3 has 14 amino acids. V lost 5 bases to trimming and J lost 6 bases; unmatched junction nucleotides: 9. Germline CDR1 MNHNS, CDR2 SASEGT. The CDR3 loop reads CASSYSDRVQTQYF. CDR3 bases: TGTGCCAGCAGTTACAGTGACAGGGTACAGACCCAGTACTTC.

The table lists this clonotype with a few counts. The CDR3 sequence is CASSFPQANTEAFF. The CDR3 DNA reads TGTGCCAGCAGCTTTCCGCAGGCGAACACTGAAGCTTTCTTT. V usage is TRBV11-2 and J usage is TRBJ1-1; D gene uncertain. Germline assignment: CDR1 SGHAT and CDR2 FQNNGV. The CDR3 consists of 14 residues. The V gene lost 3 bases and the J gene lost 1 base, with 9 bases spanning the gap. The full variable domain, its missing parts supplied by reference TRBV11-2 and TRBJ1-1, is EAGVAQSPRYKIIEKRQSVAFWCNPISGHATLYWYQQILGQGPKLLIQFQNNGVVDDSQLPKDRFSAERLKGVDSTLKIQPAKLEDSAVYLCASSFPQANTEAFFGQGTRLTVV.

This clonotype was seen a handful of times. The genes are TRBV5-1 and TRBJ1-5; D is uncertain. The CDR3 loop spans 15 amino acids. V gave up 0 bases and J gave up 0 bases, with 7 bases separating them. CDR1 is SGHRS, CDR2 YFSETQ, per germline. The DNA for the CDR3 is TGCGCCAGCAGCTTGGAGGGCGTTAGCAATCAGCCCCAGCATTTT. Protein sequence: CASSLEGVSNQPQHF. Filled out from reference TRBV5-1 and TRBJ1-5, the complete variable domain reads KAGVTQTPRYLIKTRGQQVTLSCSPISGHRSVSWYQQTPGQGLQFLFEYFSETQRNKGNFPGRFSGRQFSNSRSEMNVSTLELGDSALYLCASSLEGVSNQPQHFGDGTRLSIL.

CDR3 sequence: CASSMGQADQPQHF. CDR3 DNA sequence: TGTGCCAGCAGCATGGGACAGGCGGATCAGCCCCAGCATTTT. The chain couples TRBV7-6 to TRBJ1-5, with 8 bases aligning to TRBD1. Trimming at V came to 5 bases and at J to 5 bases, leaving 5 bases not matched to a gene. The CDR3 sequence is 14 residues long. In germline, CDR1 is SGHVS, CDR2 FNYEAQ.

The rearrangement uses TRBV20-1 and TRBJ2-3, with TRBD2 identical over 13 bases. From germline, CDR1 is DFQATT and CDR2 SNEGSKA (reference sequence). The J segment lost 6 bases and the V segment lost 6 bases, leaving 12 bases of the junction unmatched. This CDR3 comprises 16 residues. This CDR3 is CSARSGTSGMRDTQYF. DNA of the CDR3: TGCAGTGCACGGAGTGGGACTAGCGGGATGAGGGATACGCAGTATTTT.

The V and J genes are TRBV25-1 and TRBJ2-3; TRBD1 aligns across 8 bases. V gave up 1 base and J gave up 4 bases; unmatched junction bases: 7. The CDR3 contains 16 residues. The germline gives CDR1 MGHDK, CDR2 SYGVNS. The CDR3 DNA reads TGTGCCAGCAGTGAATCAGGCAGGGGGCGCGCAGATACGCAGTATTTT. Residues: CASSESGRGRADTQYF.

This clonotype was observed a handful of times. The rearrangement joins TRBV29-1 to TRBJ1-2; D is possibly TRBD1 (5 bases). The V and J ends lost 1 base and 8 bases respectively, with 11 bases between them. This CDR3 region has 12 residues. Germline CDR1 and CDR2: SQVTM and ANQGSEA. The CDR3 reads CSVEGGGGGYTF. DNA for the CDR3: TGCAGCGTTGAAGGGGGGGGAGGAGGCTACACCTTC.